There are a few counts of the clone carrying this T cell receptor (beta chain). Its antigen is unknown. The V gene's germline CDR1 is SGDLS and CDR2 YYNGEE. Trimming took 3 bases from V and 9 from J, leaving 16 bases between them. The CDR3 totals 14 residues. Sample-barcoded 5' priming and a J-beta primer mix drove a second PCR of roughly 7 to 11 cycles. TCRdb recomputed calls from the 5' RACE reads with MiXCR, one row per CDR3 protein. Of hundreds of thousands of distinct CDR3 sequences detected, about 42% appear once; the ten largest clones hold about 21%. The data derive from a study of blood T cells in healthy people across ages. Study-wide points: Donor CMV status, an unknown factor, possibly confounded changes in expanded clonotypes.

This rearrangement joins TRBV9 to TRBJ2-1; D might be TRBD1 or TRBD2, each matching 6 bases. Sequenced sample: blood. This clonotype was sampled from a man in his sixties in good health. The CDR3 DNA follows: TGTGCCAGCAGCGAGAATCCGGGGGCGGTTGAGCAGTTCTTC. Protein product: CASSENPGAVEQFF.